Presented here are 16 T cell receptor beta chains from one specimen sequenced in a study of CD8 T cells in Susac syndrome (dated by TCRdb to about 2019). Library creation used the immunoSEQ multiplex PCR assay. RNA was extracted using the RNeasy kit, and roughly 0.45 to 1 microgram was reverse transcribed with random hexamers. TCRdb reanalyzed the raw reads on its own, using fastp at Q25 for trimming and MiXCR for clone calling, and kept in-frame beta chains. Rows merge per CDR3 protein into single entries with the most common DNA and genes. The sample contains about 140,000 distinct CDR3 sequences, approximately 96% of them found a single time. The ten top clones hold approximately 0.12% of the sample. Sequenced: CD4+ T cells from PBMCs. The receptors were gathered from a human donor with multiple sclerosis.

The V and J genes are TRBV12-3 or TRBV12-4 and TRBJ2-5, with no clear D. V was clipped by 6 bases and J by 6 bases, with 11 bases between them. This CDR3 is 12 amino acids long. In DNA form, the CDR3 reads TGTGCCAGCAGACCTCCTGGGCAGACCCAGTACTTC. This translates into CASRPPGQTQYF.

This rearrangement joins TRBV7-2 to TRBJ2-3, with 7 positions matching TRBD2. The germline CDR1 and CDR2 sequences are SGHTA and FQGNSA. Unmatched junction bases numbered 8, after V lost 7 bases and J lost 1 base. CDR3 length: 15 residues. For the CDR3, the DNA is TGTGCCAGCACCCAAAGCGGGGCCGGCACAGATACGCAGTATTTT. Encoded protein: CASTQSGAGTDTQYF. Full variable domain (outside the CDR3, taken from reference TRBV7-2 and TRBJ2-3): GAGVSQSPSNKVTEKGKDVELRCDPISGHTALYWYRQSLGQGLEFLIYFQGNSAPDKSGLPSDRFSAERTGGSVSTLTIQRTQQEDSAVYLCASTQSGAGTDTQYFGPGTRLTVL.

This rearrangement joins TRBV24-1 to TRBJ2-1; D is unclear. Between the trimmed V and J ends, which lost 12 bases and 1 base, there was a span of 18 bases. The CDR3 loop spans 15 amino acids. The V gene's germline CDR1 is KGHDR and CDR2 SFDVKD. CDR3: CAALPACGSYNEQFF. CDR3 DNA sequence: TGTGCCGCCCTTCCTGCATGTGGTTCCTACAATGAGCAGTTCTTC.

This clonotype appeared once. This chain uses TRBV11-2 with TRBJ1-1, with TRBD1 as a possible D gene (5 bases). The CDR3 runs 15 residues. Germline values: CDR1 SGHAT, CDR2 FQNNGV. Trimming stripped 4 bases from V and 4 bases from J, with 16 bases between. Here the CDR3 DNA reads TGTGCCAGCAGCTCGTCACCTGAAAGGGGCACTGAAGCTTTCTTT. Residues: CASSSSPERGTEAFF.

This clonotype came up once. J is TRBJ1-1 and V is TRBV12-3 or TRBV12-4; D gene ambiguous. V dropped 3 bases and J dropped 6 bases, with 5 bases sitting between them. The CDR3 is 11 residues long. CDR3 nucleotide sequence: TGTGCCAGCAGTTTTCGGTCTGAAGCTTTCTTT. This encodes CASSFRSEAFF.

The chain employs TRBV20-1 and TRBJ2-7; no reliable D call. Germline-derived CDR1 and CDR2 are DFQATT and SNEGSKA (reference sequence). Trimming cost V 5 bases and J 6 bases, with 14 bases left between them. This CDR3 has 12 amino acids. In nucleotides, the CDR3 is TGCAGTGCTCAAGGCCCGGGTACCGAGCAGTACTTC. Its protein product is CSAQGPGTEQYF.

The chain combines TRBV20-1 with TRBJ2-5, with D possibly matching TRBD2 (6 bases). Germline loops: CDR1 DFQATT, CDR2 SNEGSKA (reference sequence). The CDR3 is 16 amino acids. V lost 2 bases and J 2 bases, leaving 18 bases between the germline ends. CDR3: CSARPAGRAQQETQYF. CDR3 bases: TGCAGTGCTAGACCGGCGGGGCGAGCCCAACAAGAGACCCAGTACTTC.

The chain has TRBV12-3 or TRBV12-4 and TRBJ2-3; D ambiguous. Trimming pared 2 bases from V and 0 bases from J, leaving 12 bases between. The CDR3 has 16 amino acids. For the CDR3, the DNA is TGTGCCAGCAGTTTATTCCAGGCTACTAGCACAGATACGCAGTATTTT. It is translated as CASSLFQATSTDTQYF.

The chain uses TRBV11-2 and TRBJ2-5; D is unclear. The CDR3 runs to 14 residues. The V gene lost 0 bases and the J gene lost 6 bases, with 11 bases spanning the gap. The germline V gene has CDR1 SGHAT and CDR2 FQNNGV. The CDR3 DNA is TGTGCCAGCAGCTTAGAAGCCCTAGTAAAGACCCAGTACTTC. It encodes CASSLEALVKTQYF.

This chain links TRBV5-6 with TRBJ1-3; no clear D gene. CDR3 length: 17 residues. CDR1 is SGHDT and CDR2 is YYEEEE in the germline V gene. V shed 0 bases and J shed 0 bases, with 13 bases lying between them. For the CDR3, the DNA is TGTGCCAGCAGCTTGGGGCCGGTCATATACTCTGGAAACACCATATATTTT. Translating it yields CASSLGPVIYSGNTIYF. The variable domain in full, completed from reference TRBV5-6 and TRBJ1-3, reads DAGVTQSPTHLIKTRGQQVTLRCSPKSGHDTVSWYQQALGQGPQFIFQYYEEEERQRGNFPDRFSGHQFPNYSSELNVNALLLGDSALYLCASSLGPVIYSGNTIYFGEGSWLTVV.

This sequence joins TRBV27 and TRBJ1-1, with D perhaps matching TRBD1 (5 bases). This CDR3 spans 16 amino acids. Trimming took off 3 bases at V and 5 bases at J, with 19 bases between the two ends. Germline CDR1 reads MNHEY; CDR2 reads SMNVEV (reference sequence). The CDR3 nucleotides read TGTGCCAGCAGTTTTAGGTCCCCGGGGCTCGGTACTGAAGCTTTCTTT. It yields the protein CASSFRSPGLGTEAFF.

V is TRBV12-3 or TRBV12-4 and J is TRBJ1-5, with 8 bases that match TRBD1. V was clipped by 5 bases and J by 4 bases; unmatched bases: 4. The CDR3 is 14 residues long. CDR3: CASSLRTGNQPQHF. The CDR3 DNA is TGTGCCAGCAGTCTCCGGACAGGGAATCAGCCCCAGCATTTT.

This chain connects TRBV18 to TRBJ1-5; no clear D. The CDR3 has 13 residues. Germline values: CDR1 KGHSH, CDR2 LQKENI. V was shortened by 2 bases and J by 3 bases, with 5 bases between the two germline ends. CDR3 region: CASSPGLNQPQHF. DNA of the CDR3: TGTGCCAGCTCACCAGGCCTCAATCAGCCCCAGCATTTT.

The rearrangement uses TRBV29-1 and TRBJ1-2; possibly TRBD1 for D (5 bases). Germline-derived CDR1 and CDR2 are SQVTM and ANQGSEA. The germline V and J ends were trimmed by 7 bases and 5 bases, with 14 bases remaining between them. The CDR3 consists of 12 residues. CDR3 DNA sequence: TGCAGCGCCAAAACGGACATGTATGGCTACACCTTC. Protein product: CSAKTDMYGYTF.

In its sample, this clonotype was seen once. The chain couples TRBV6-6 to TRBJ1-1; D uncertain. The germline gives CDR1 MNHNY, CDR2 SVGAGI (reference sequence). The CDR3 sequence is 13 residues long. V was pared by 9 bases and J by 5 bases, with 16 bases between. The CDR3 region is CASLAAPPTEAFF. CDR3 in DNA: TGTGCCAGTCTGGCCGCTCCTCCGACTGAAGCTTTCTTT.

V usage is TRBV29-1 and J usage is TRBJ2-7, with D possibly matching TRBD2 (5 bases). Between the trimmed V and J ends, which lost 4 bases and 7 bases, there was a span of 8 bases. The germline gives CDR1 SQVTM, CDR2 ANQGSEA. The CDR3 is 10 amino acids. Written as DNA, the CDR3 is TGCAGCGTTGGGGAGAGGGAGCAGTACTTC. Its translation is CSVGEREQYF.